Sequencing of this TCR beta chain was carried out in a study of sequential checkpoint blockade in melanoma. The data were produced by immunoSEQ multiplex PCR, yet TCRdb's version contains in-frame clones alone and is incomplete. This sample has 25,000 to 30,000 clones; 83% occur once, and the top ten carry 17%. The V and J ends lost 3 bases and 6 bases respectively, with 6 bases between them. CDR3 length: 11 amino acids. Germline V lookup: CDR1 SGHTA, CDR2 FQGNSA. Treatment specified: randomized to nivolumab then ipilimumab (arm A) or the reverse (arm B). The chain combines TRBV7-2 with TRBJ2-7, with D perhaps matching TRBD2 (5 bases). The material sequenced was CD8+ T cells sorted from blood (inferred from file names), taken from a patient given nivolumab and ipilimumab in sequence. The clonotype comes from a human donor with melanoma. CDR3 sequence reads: CASSFGGEQYF. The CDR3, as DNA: TGTGCCAGCAGCTTTGGAGGCGAGCAGTACTTC. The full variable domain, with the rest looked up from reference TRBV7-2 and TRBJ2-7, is GAGVSQSPSNKVTEKGKDVELRCDPISGHTALYWYRQSLGQGLEFLIYFQGNSAPDKSGLPSDRFSAERTGGSVSTLTIQRTQQEDSAVYLCASSFGGEQYFGPGTRLTVT.